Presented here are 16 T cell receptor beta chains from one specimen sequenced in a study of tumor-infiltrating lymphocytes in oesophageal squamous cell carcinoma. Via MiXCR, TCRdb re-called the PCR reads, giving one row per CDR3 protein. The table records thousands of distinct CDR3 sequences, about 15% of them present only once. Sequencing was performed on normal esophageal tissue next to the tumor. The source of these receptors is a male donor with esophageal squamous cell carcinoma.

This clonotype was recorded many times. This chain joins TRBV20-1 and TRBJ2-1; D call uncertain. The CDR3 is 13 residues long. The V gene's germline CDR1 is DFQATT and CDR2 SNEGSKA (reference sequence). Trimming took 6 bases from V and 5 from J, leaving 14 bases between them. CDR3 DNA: TGCAGTGCCAGGCCCTTACAAAACAATGAGCAGTTCTTC. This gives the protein CSARPLQNNEQFF.

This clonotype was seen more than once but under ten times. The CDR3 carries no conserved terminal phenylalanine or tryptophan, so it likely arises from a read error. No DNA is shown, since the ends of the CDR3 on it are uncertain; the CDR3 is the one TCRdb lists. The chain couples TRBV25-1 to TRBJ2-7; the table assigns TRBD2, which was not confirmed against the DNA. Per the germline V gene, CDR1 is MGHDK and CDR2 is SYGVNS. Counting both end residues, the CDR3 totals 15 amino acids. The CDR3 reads CASGRGGRYGYTFGS.

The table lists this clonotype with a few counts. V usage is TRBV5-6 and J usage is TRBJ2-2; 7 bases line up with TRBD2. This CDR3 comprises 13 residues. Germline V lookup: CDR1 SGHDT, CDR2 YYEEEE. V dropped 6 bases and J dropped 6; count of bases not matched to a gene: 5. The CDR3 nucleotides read TGTGCCAGCAAGTTCGGGGGGTCCGGGGAGCTGTTTTTT. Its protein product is CASKFGGSGELFF.

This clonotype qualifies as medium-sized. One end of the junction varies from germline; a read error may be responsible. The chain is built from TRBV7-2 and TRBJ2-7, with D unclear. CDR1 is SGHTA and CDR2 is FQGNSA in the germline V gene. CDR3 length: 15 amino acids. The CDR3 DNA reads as TGTGCCAGCAGCTTATCGATGGGGAATAATTCACCCCTCCACTTC. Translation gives CASSLSMGNNSPLHF.

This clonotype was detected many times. In nucleotides, the CDR3 is TGCGCCAGCAGCTCGGGACTATTTTACAATGAGCAGTTCTTC. Amino acids: CASSSGLFYNEQFF. J is TRBJ2-1 and V is TRBV5-1; 7 bases agree with TRBD2. J was trimmed by 4 bases and V by 3 bases; bases with no gene match: 4. Germline V gene data show CDR1 as SGHRS and CDR2 as YFSETQ. The CDR3 extends over 14 amino acids.

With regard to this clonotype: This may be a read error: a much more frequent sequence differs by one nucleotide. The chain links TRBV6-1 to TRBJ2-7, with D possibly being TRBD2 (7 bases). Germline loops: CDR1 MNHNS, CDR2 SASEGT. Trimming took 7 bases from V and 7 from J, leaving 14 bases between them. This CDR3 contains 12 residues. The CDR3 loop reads CASKKGGDEQYF. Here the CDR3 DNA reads TGTGCCAGCAAGAAAGGGGGGGATGAGCAGTACTTC.

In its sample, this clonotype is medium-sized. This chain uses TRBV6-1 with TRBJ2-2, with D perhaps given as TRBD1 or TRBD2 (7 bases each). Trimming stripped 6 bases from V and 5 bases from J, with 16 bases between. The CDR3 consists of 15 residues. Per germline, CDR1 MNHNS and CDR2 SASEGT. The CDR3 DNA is TGTGCCAGCAGCGAGCGGGACAGTCAAACCGGGGAGCTGTTTTTT. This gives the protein CASSERDSQTGELFF.

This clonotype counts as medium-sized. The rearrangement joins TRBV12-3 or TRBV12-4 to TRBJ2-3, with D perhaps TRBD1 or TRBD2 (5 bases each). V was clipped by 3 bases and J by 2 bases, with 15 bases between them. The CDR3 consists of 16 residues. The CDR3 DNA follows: TGTGCCAGCAGTTTGGGTGGGGGACCCTCCACAGATACGCAGTATTTT. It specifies CASSLGGGPSTDTQYF.

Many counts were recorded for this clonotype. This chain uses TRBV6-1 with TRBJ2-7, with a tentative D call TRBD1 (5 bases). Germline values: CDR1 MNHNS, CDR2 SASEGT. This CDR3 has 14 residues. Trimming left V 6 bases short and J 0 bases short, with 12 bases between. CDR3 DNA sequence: TGTGCCAGCAGCGGACAAACGAGCTCCTACGAGCAGTACTTC. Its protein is CASSGQTSSYEQYF.

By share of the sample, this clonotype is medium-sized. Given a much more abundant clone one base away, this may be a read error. The CDR3 reads CASSLSAGVNEQYF. DNA for the CDR3: TGTGCCAGCAGCTTATCGGCGGGGGTCAATGAGCAGTACTTC. The chain links TRBV7-2 to TRBJ2-7; TRBD2 matches 7 bases. This CDR3 is built from 14 residues. Unmatched junction bases numbered 8, after V lost 2 bases and J lost 7 bases. Germline V CDR1 and CDR2: SGHTA, FQGNSA.

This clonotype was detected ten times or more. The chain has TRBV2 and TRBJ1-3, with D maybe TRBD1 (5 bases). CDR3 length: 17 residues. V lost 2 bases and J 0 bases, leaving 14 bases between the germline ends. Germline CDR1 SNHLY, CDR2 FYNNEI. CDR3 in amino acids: CASSELGDLASGNTIYF. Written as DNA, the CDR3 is TGTGCCAGCAGTGAACTTGGGGACCTTGCCTCTGGAAACACCATATATTTT.

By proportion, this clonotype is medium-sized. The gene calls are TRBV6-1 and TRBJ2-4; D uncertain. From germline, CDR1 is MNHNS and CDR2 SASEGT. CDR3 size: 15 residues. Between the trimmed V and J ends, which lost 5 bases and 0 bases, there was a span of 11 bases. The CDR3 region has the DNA TGTGCCAGCAGTTCAGGCGATCTAGCCAAAAACATTCAGTACTTC. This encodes CASSSGDLAKNIQYF.

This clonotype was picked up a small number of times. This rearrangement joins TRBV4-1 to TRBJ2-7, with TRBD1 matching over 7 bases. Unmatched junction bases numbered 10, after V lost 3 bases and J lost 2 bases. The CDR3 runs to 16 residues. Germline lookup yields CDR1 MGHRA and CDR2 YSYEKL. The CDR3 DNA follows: TGCGCCAGCAGCCATGCGGACAGGCACCGAACCTACGAGCAGTACTTC. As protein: CASSHADRHRTYEQYF.

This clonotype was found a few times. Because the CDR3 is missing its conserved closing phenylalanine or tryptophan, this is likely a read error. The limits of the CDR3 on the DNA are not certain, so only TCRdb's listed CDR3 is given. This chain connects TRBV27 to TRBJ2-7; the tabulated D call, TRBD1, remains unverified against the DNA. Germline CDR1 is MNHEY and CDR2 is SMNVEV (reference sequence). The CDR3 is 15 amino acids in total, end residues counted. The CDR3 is CASSPYGQGETFFGS.

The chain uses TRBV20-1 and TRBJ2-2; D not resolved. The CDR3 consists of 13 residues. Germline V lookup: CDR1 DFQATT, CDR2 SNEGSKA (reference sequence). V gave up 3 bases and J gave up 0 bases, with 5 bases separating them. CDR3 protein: CSARDANTGELFF. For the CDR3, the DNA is TGCAGTGCTAGGGATGCGAACACCGGGGAGCTGTTTTTT.

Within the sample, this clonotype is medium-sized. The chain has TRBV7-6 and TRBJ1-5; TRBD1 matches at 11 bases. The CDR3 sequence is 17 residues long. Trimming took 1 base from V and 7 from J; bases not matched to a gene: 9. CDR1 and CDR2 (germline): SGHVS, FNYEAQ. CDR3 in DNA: TGTGCCAGCAGCTTAGGAGGACAGGGGGCGCGTGGCCAGCCCCAGCATTTT. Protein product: CASSLGGQGARGQPQHF.